The 13 T cell receptor beta chains in this list originate from one sample, sequenced in a study of blood T cell repertoires in COVID-19. TCRdb's copy holds only in-frame clones and misses some; the assay was immunoSEQ multiplex PCR. The data show 200,000 to 250,000 clones, 82% seen once. Sequences were obtained from peripheral blood. The source of these receptors is a woman of 80 years or more with acute or convalescent COVID-19.

This chain uses TRBV19 with TRBJ1-1; D unresolved. Trimming cost V 5 bases and J 2 bases, with 9 bases left between them. The germline V gene encodes CDR1 LNHDA and CDR2 SQIVND (reference sequence). The length of the CDR3 is 13 residues. CDR3 sequence: CASSFSLNTEAFF. CDR3 DNA sequence: TGTGCCAGTAGTTTTAGTTTAAACACTGAAGCTTTCTTT.

This clone was counted once. The chain has TRBV7-8 and TRBJ1-6; D is unclear. Deletions cut 3 bases from V and 7 bases from J, with 4 bases between. The germline V gene has CDR1 SGHVS and CDR2 FQNEAQ. The CDR3 sequence is 12 residues long. CDR3 nucleotide sequence: TGTGCCAGCAGCTTCGGGAATTCACCCCTCCACTTT. Translating it yields CASSFGNSPLHF.

The sample holds a few counts of this clone. This rearrangement joins TRBV9 to TRBJ2-1, with TRBD2 matching 8 bases. CDR3 length: 18 residues. Per germline, CDR1 SGDLS and CDR2 YYNGEE. Losses at the gene ends were 1 base for V and 3 bases for J; bases not matched to a gene: 12. The CDR3: CASSVNPRQREYYNEQFF. The CDR3 region has the DNA TGTGCCAGCAGCGTAAACCCCCGCCAGCGGGAGTACTACAATGAGCAGTTCTTC.

The V and J genes are TRBV18 and TRBJ1-6; the D gene is possibly TRBD1 (6 bases). The CDR3 totals 14 residues. The V end was cut by 1 base, the J end by 11 bases, with 12 bases between. From germline, CDR1 is KGHSH and CDR2 LQKENI. The chain's CDR3 is CASSPRQVDPPLHF. The CDR3 DNA reads TGTGCCAGCTCACCACGACAGGTTGACCCACCCCTCCACTTT.

The count of this clone is one. The J gene is TRBJ2-1, the V gene TRBV7-3; D might be TRBD2 (5 bases). This CDR3 spans 15 amino acids. The V gene's germline CDR1 is SGHTA and CDR2 FQGTGA. V was cut by 1 base and J by 3 bases, with 10 bases left in between. CDR3: CASSLNVGVYNEQFF. The CDR3 coding sequence is TGTGCCAGCAGCTTAAACGTGGGAGTCTACAATGAGCAGTTCTTC.

This clone occurred a few times. The V gene is TRBV6-6, the J gene TRBJ2-2; 8 bases are a match to TRBD2. CDR1 and CDR2 from the germline V gene are MNHNY and SVGAGI (reference sequence). This CDR3 has 15 residues. V was clipped by 10 bases and J by 4 bases; unmatched bases: 11. The CDR3 nucleotides are TGTGCCACCGTTGGGACTAGGTTTCCCACCGGGGAGCTGTTTTTT. The encoded protein is CATVGTRFPTGELFF.

The rearrangement joins TRBV6-2 or TRBV6-3 to TRBJ2-5, with TRBD2 matching over 12 bases. This CDR3 is built from 16 residues. Germline CDR1 is MNHEY and CDR2 is SVGEGT. J gave up 7 bases and V 0 bases, and 6 bases lay outside the gene matches. CDR3 sequence reads: CASSYSTSGRSGTQYF. CDR3 nucleotides: TGTGCCAGCAGTTACTCGACTAGCGGGAGATCGGGGACCCAGTACTTC.

This rearrangement joins TRBV18 to TRBJ2-7; D possibly corresponds to TRBD1 (5 bases). Germline values: CDR1 KGHSH, CDR2 LQKENI. Trimming cost V 5 bases and J 5 bases, with 7 bases left between them. The CDR3 totals 11 residues. The CDR3 here is CASSSTDEQYF. CDR3 nucleotide sequence: TGTGCCAGCTCATCGACAGACGAGCAGTACTTC. Filled out from reference TRBV18 and TRBJ2-7, the complete variable domain reads NAGVMQNPRHLVRRRGQEARLRCSPMKGHSHVYWYRQLPEEGLKFMVYLQKENIIDESGMPKERFSAEFPKEGPSILRIQQVVRGDSAAYFCASSSTDEQYFGPGTRLTVT.

This chain joins TRBV19 and TRBJ2-6; 8 positions agree with TRBD1. The CDR3 covers 17 residues. CDR1 is LNHDA and CDR2 is SQIVND in the germline V gene (reference sequence). V was clipped by 9 bases and J by 2 bases; unmatched bases: 12. This CDR3 reads CASLPGQGATGANVLTF. The CDR3 nucleotides read TGTGCCAGCCTCCCCGGACAGGGAGCGACTGGGGCCAACGTCCTGACTTTC.

CDR3 region: CASSGRTSGNLNEQFF. The CDR3 coding sequence is TGTGCCAGTAGTGGCAGGACTAGCGGGAACCTCAATGAGCAGTTCTTC. The genes are TRBV19 and TRBJ2-1, with 12 bases that match TRBD2. The CDR3 has 16 amino acids. Germline CDR1 is LNHDA and CDR2 is SQIVND (reference sequence). V was clipped by 5 bases and J by 6 bases; unmatched bases: 8. Complete variable domain (other parts from reference TRBV19 and TRBJ2-1): DGGITQSPKYLFRKEGQNVTLSCEQNLNHDAMYWYRQDPGQGLRLIYYSQIVNDFQKGDIAEGYSVSREKKESFPLTVTSAQKNPTAFYLCASSGRTSGNLNEQFFGPGTRLTVL.

This clone is a singleton in its sample. This sequence joins TRBV5-1 and TRBJ1-1; TRBD1 is a possible D gene (5 bases). This CDR3 comprises 15 residues. CDR1 and CDR2 (germline): SGHRS, YFSETQ. V shed 3 bases and J shed 5 bases, with 17 bases lying between them. The CDR3 DNA is TGCGCCAGCAGCTCCATATGGGGGGGTGAGACTGAAGCTTTCTTT. It codes for CASSSIWGGETEAFF.

The V gene is TRBV18, the J gene TRBJ1-1, with 8 bases fitting TRBD1. Germline CDR1 reads KGHSH; CDR2 reads LQKENI. The CDR3 contains 14 residues. With V trimmed by 5 bases and J by 2 bases, 4 bases remained unmatched. CDR3 protein: CASSEDRGNTEAFF. CDR3 in DNA: TGTGCCAGCTCAGAAGACAGGGGCAACACTGAAGCTTTCTTT.

V is TRBV11-2 and J is TRBJ1-1; maybe TRBD1 (6 bases). CDR1 and CDR2 (germline): SGHAT, FQNNGV. The CDR3 length is 13 residues. Deletions cut 5 bases from V and 1 base from J, with 8 bases between. The CDR3 region has the DNA TGTGCCAGCAGCGAGGACAGGAACACTGAAGCTTTCTTT. The encoded protein is CASSEDRNTEAFF.